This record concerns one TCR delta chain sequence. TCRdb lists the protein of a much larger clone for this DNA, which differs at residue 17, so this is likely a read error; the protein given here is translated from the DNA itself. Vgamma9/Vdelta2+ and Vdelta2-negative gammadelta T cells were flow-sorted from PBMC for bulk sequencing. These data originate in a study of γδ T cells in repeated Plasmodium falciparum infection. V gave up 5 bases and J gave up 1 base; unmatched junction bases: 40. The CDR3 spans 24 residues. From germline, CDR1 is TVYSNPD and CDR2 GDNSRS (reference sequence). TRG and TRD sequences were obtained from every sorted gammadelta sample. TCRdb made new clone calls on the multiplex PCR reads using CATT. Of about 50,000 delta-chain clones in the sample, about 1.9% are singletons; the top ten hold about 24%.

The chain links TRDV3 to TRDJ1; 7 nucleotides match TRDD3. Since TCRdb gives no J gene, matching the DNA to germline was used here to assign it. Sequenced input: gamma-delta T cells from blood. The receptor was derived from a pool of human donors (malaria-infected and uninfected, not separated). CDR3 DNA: TGTGCCCATGGGGTCTCCTTTTTATACTGGGGACTAACAAGGGTTCGACCTTGCACCGATAAACTCATCTTT. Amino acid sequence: CAHGVSFLYWGLTRVRPCTDKLIF.